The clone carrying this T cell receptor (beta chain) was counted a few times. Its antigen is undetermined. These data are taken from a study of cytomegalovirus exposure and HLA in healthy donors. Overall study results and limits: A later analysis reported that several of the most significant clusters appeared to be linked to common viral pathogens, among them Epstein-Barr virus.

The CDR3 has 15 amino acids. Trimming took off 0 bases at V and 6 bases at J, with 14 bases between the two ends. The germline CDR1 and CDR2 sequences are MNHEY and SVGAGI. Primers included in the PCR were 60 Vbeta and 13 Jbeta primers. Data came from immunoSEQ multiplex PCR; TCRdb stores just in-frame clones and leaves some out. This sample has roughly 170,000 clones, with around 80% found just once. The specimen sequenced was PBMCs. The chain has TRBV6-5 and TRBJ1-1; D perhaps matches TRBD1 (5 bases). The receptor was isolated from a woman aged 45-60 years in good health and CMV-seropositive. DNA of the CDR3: TGTGCCAGCAGTTACTCCCGGTGGAGGGGCTCTGAAGCTTTCTTT. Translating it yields CASSYSRWRGSEAFF.